These 19 T cell receptor beta chains came from one sample sequenced in a study of shared clonotypes between healthy human individuals. Naive CD8 cells comprised CD45RO-negative, CCR7-positively selected cells, excluding terminally differentiated effector memory CD45RA+ cells. Libraries were prepared by immunoSEQ multiplex PCR; TCRdb keeps only in-frame clonotypes and omits some of them. The sample includes around 2,100,000 clones, approximately 95% seen only once; the top ten take 1% to 1.5%. The sample was naive CD8+ T cells sorted from blood. Receptors were obtained from a man between 18 and 35 years old in good health.

This sequence joins TRBV27 and TRBJ1-2; possibly TRBD1 for D (6 bases). Trimming took 8 bases from V and 4 from J, leaving 20 bases between them. The CDR3 spans 15 residues. CDR1 MNHEY and CDR2 SMNVEV come from the germline V gene (reference sequence). The CDR3 here is CASGWTASLIYGYTF. The CDR3 region has the DNA TGTGCCAGCGGCTGGACAGCTTCCCTTATCTATGGCTACACCTTC.

The chain recombines TRBV25-1 with TRBJ2-5; the D is unclear. Per germline, CDR1 MGHDK and CDR2 SYGVNS. This CDR3 is 10 amino acids long. The V end lost 4 bases, the J end lost 7 bases, and 4 bases lay between the germline ends. CDR3 in amino acids: CASSGGTQYF. CDR3 bases: TGTGCCAGCAGTGGGGGGACCCAGTACTTC.

A single count supports this clone. Other DNA sequences from this sample encode an identical CDR3 as well. This chain connects TRBV9 to TRBJ2-7; TRBD2 agrees at 7 bases. The germline gives CDR1 SGDLS, CDR2 YYNGEE. J gave up 2 bases and V 0 bases, and 2 bases lay outside the gene matches. This CDR3 is built from 14 residues. CDR3: CASSVAAGTYEQYF. CDR3 nucleotide sequence: TGTGCCAGCAGCGTAGCAGCGGGGACCTACGAGCAGTACTTC.

This chain joins TRBV27 and TRBJ1-1; D is unresolved. The CDR3 is 13 amino acids. V was shortened by 7 bases and J by 1 base, with 10 bases between the two germline ends. Germline CDR1 MNHEY, CDR2 SMNVEV (reference sequence). The CDR3 reads CASTHSPNTEAFF. DNA of the CDR3: TGTGCCAGCACGCATAGTCCGAACACTGAAGCTTTCTTT.

As concerns this clone: The sample contains more than one DNA sequence encoding this CDR3. The chain uses TRBV28 and TRBJ1-1; no reliable D call. The length of the CDR3 is 12 residues. Germline CDR1 is MDHEN and CDR2 is SYDVKM. Trimming removed 3 bases from V and 4 bases from J, with 6 bases in between. The CDR3 DNA follows: TGTGCCAGCAGTTTGGTTGGCACTGAAGCTTTCTTT. Translation gives CASSLVGTEAFF.

V is TRBV7-6 and J is TRBJ2-5, with TRBD2 identical over 8 bases. The trim removed 1 base at V and 2 bases at J, leaving 3 bases unmatched. Germline V gene data show CDR1 as SGHVS and CDR2 as FNYEAQ. CDR3 length: 15 amino acids. The chain's CDR3 is CASSLVAGTQETQYF. The CDR3 region has the DNA TGTGCCAGCAGCTTAGTAGCGGGGACGCAAGAGACCCAGTACTTC.

J is TRBJ2-2 and V is TRBV30, with D unresolved. V shed 5 bases and J shed 6 bases, with 7 bases lying between them. The CDR3 consists of 11 residues. Germline loops: CDR1 GTSNPN, CDR2 SVGIG (reference sequence). CDR3: CAWGYPGELFF. The DNA for the CDR3 is TGTGCCTGGGGTTATCCCGGGGAGCTGTTTTTT.

V and J are TRBV11-2 and TRBJ1-1, with a possible D match to TRBD1 (6 bases). Between the trimmed V and J ends, which lost 2 bases and 0 bases, there was a span of 10 bases. The CDR3 loop spans 15 amino acids. Germline loops: CDR1 SGHAT, CDR2 FQNNGV. For the CDR3, the DNA is TGTGCCAGCAGCTTAATTTCAGGGGTGAACACTGAAGCTTTCTTT. Translating gives CASSLISGVNTEAFF.

The J gene is TRBJ2-1, the V gene TRBV11-2; TRBD1 is a possible D gene (5 bases). In germline, CDR1 is SGHAT, CDR2 FQNNGV. Trimming pared 2 bases from V and 0 bases from J, leaving 8 bases between. The CDR3 length is 15 residues. The CDR3 reads CASSLRGGSYNEQFF. The CDR3 DNA reads as TGTGCCAGCAGCTTAAGGGGCGGCTCCTACAATGAGCAGTTCTTC.

The chain couples TRBV10-2 to TRBJ2-1; 8 nucleotides line up with TRBD1. V lost 2 bases to trimming and J lost 6 bases; unmatched junction nucleotides: 9. This CDR3 has 16 residues. Germline CDR1 is WSHSY and CDR2 is SAAADI. CDR3 nucleotide sequence: TGCGCCAGCAGTGAGGGGACAGGCCCTTGGGTCAATGAGCAGTTCTTC. Its translation: CASSEGTGPWVNEQFF.

The CDR3 loop is CASSRTAGEDQETQYF. CDR3 DNA: TGTGCCAGCAGCCGAACAGCGGGGGAGGATCAAGAGACCCAGTACTTC. This sequence joins TRBV11-1 and TRBJ2-5; 8 bases align to TRBD2. This CDR3 has 16 residues. Germline assignment: CDR1 SGHAT and CDR2 FQDESV (reference sequence). The ends lost 5 bases at V and 2 bases at J; junction bases unmatched: 10. Supplemented by reference TRBV11-1 and TRBJ2-5, the full variable domain reads EAEVAQSPRYKITEKSQAVAFWCDPISGHATLYWYRQILGQGPELLVQFQDESVVDDSQLPKDRFSAERLKGVDSTLKIQPAELGDSAMYLCASSRTAGEDQETQYFGPGTRLLVL.

V is TRBV6-5 and J is TRBJ1-3; D is ambiguous. V was pared by 2 bases and J by 9 bases, with 11 bases between. CDR3 length: 13 amino acids. The germline V gene has CDR1 MNHEY and CDR2 SVGAGI. CDR3 sequence: CASSYTRMATIYF. CDR3 nucleotide sequence: TGTGCCAGCAGTTACACCAGGATGGCCACCATATATTTT.

The chain joins TRBV9 to TRBJ2-7; D unresolved. There are 15 residues in the CDR3. The germline V gene has CDR1 SGDLS and CDR2 YYNGEE. Trimming pared 0 bases from V and 0 bases from J, leaving 10 bases between. CDR3 nucleotide sequence: TGTGCCAGCAGCGTAGATGGGTCTAGCTCCTACGAGCAGTACTTC. It is translated as CASSVDGSSSYEQYF.

The chain couples TRBV18 to TRBJ2-7, with D perhaps assigned TRBD1 or TRBD2 (5 bases each). V lost 0 bases and J 2 bases, leaving 11 bases between the germline ends. Germline lookup yields CDR1 KGHSH and CDR2 LQKENI. The CDR3 totals 15 residues. The CDR3 reads CASSPPRDGTYEQYF. The CDR3 nucleotides are TGTGCCAGCTCACCACCCCGGGACGGAACCTACGAGCAGTACTTC.

The chain employs TRBV27 and TRBJ2-7; 12 positions agree with TRBD1. CDR3 length equals 14 residues. V was clipped by 6 bases and J by 4 bases; unmatched bases: 4. In germline, CDR1 is MNHEY, CDR2 SMNVEV (reference sequence). The DNA of the CDR3 is TGTGCCAGCAGGGGACAGGGGGCGCTTTACGAGCAGTACTTC. Encoded protein: CASRGQGALYEQYF.

The rearrangement uses TRBV9 and TRBJ2-6; D tentatively reads TRBD1 or TRBD2 (5 bases each). There are 17 residues in the CDR3. The V and J ends lost 4 bases and 0 bases respectively, with 14 bases between them. CDR1 SGDLS and CDR2 YYNGEE come from the germline V gene. The CDR3 DNA sequence: TGTGCCAGCAGCCCATGGGGACGTACCTCTGGGGCCAACGTCCTGACTTTC. Amino acids: CASSPWGRTSGANVLTF. Full variable domain (missing parts from reference TRBV9 and TRBJ2-6): DSGVTQTPKHLITATGQRVTLRCSPRSGDLSVYWYQQSLDQGLQFLIQYYNGEERAKGNILERFSAQQFPDLHSELNLSSLELGDSALYFCASSPWGRTSGANVLTFGAGSRLTVL.

This rearrangement joins TRBV19 to TRBJ2-7; maybe TRBD2 (5 bases). Trimming stripped 6 bases from V and 3 bases from J, with 9 bases between. The CDR3 consists of 12 residues. CDR1 is LNHDA, CDR2 SQIVND, per germline (reference sequence). The CDR3 protein is CASRDGNYEQYF. For the CDR3, the DNA is TGTGCCAGTAGGGACGGGAACTACGAGCAGTACTTC. Drawing the rest from reference TRBV19 and TRBJ2-7, the complete variable domain is DGGITQSPKYLFRKEGQNVTLSCEQNLNHDAMYWYRQDPGQGLRLIYYSQIVNDFQKGDIAEGYSVSREKKESFPLTVTSAQKNPTAFYLCASRDGNYEQYFGPGTRLTVT.

V usage is TRBV2 and J usage is TRBJ2-3; possibly TRBD1 for D (6 bases). V lost 0 bases, J lost 3 bases, and 19 bases lay in between. CDR3 length: 18 amino acids. Germline-derived CDR1 and CDR2 are SNHLY and FYNNEI. The CDR3 reads CASSEAEEGQTVTDTQYF. The CDR3 DNA is TGTGCCAGCAGTGAAGCGGAAGAGGGACAAACGGTGACAGATACGCAGTATTTT.

This clone was seen a single time. J is TRBJ1-1 and V is TRBV6-6; a possible D gene is TRBD1 (5 bases). Germline CDR1 MNHNY, CDR2 SVGAGI (reference sequence). The germline V and J ends were trimmed by 7 bases and 1 base, with 16 bases remaining between them. The CDR3 spans 15 residues. CDR3 coding DNA: TGTGCCAGCACCATACTCCGGGGCAGGAACACTGAAGCTTTCTTT. Its protein product is CASTILRGRNTEAFF.